Shown below are 8 T cell receptor beta chains from a single sample sequenced in a study of spatial heterogeneity in lung cancer. General observations from the study: Tracking of tumor mutation counts was seen in expanded intratumoral alpha and beta TCR counts.

These receptors' targets are unknown. TCRdb analysed the 5' RACE reads with MiXCR anew, one entry per CDR3 protein. The sample yields approximately 7,500 distinct CDR3 sequences, 3% to 3.5% seen once. Stated time point: sample taken at primary tumor resection. The sequencing used lung tumor tissue, collected at surgery. These receptors came from a male donor with early-stage non-small cell lung cancer.

This clonotype was counted ten times or more. The rearrangement joins TRBV5-1 to TRBJ2-2; D possibly corresponds to TRBD1 (6 bases). Trimming pared 5 bases from V and 0 bases from J, leaving 11 bases between. The length of the CDR3 is 15 residues. Germline V gene lookup returns CDR1 SGHRS and CDR2 YFSETQ. As DNA, the CDR3 is TGCGCCAGCAGAGAGGACAGCGCGAACACCGGGGAGCTGTTTTTT. Protein: CASREDSANTGELFF.

This clonotype came up many times. This sequence joins TRBV30 and TRBJ1-1; a possible D gene is TRBD1 (5 bases). The CDR3 contains 14 residues. Trimming stripped 0 bases from V and 3 bases from J, with 11 bases between. The germline V gene encodes CDR1 GTSNPN and CDR2 SVGIG (reference sequence). The CDR3 region is CAWSVGGGHTEAFF. CDR3 DNA sequence: TGTGCCTGGAGTGTGGGGGGTGGCCACACTGAAGCTTTCTTT. The entire variable domain, with the rest obtained from reference TRBV30 and TRBJ1-1, is as follows: SQTIHQWPATLVQPVGSPLSLECTVEGTSNPNLYWYRQAAGRGLQLLFYSVGIGQISSEVPQNLSASRPQDRQFILSSKKLLLSDSGFYLCAWSVGGGHTEAFFGQGTRLTVV.

This clonotype was detected ten times or more. This sequence joins TRBV6-1 and TRBJ2-1; D might be TRBD2 (5 bases). The V and J ends lost 3 bases and 4 bases respectively, with 13 bases between them. Germline CDR1 reads MNHNS; CDR2 reads SASEGT. The CDR3 totals 15 residues. CDR3 coding DNA: TGTGCCAGCAGTGATGGGAGCTCGGGGTACAATGAGCAGTTCTTC. This gives the protein CASSDGSSGYNEQFF.

This clonotype is medium-sized (0.01 to 0.1%) in the sample. The chain has TRBV7-8 and TRBJ2-3; D remains ambiguous. V shed 3 bases and J shed 0 bases, with 13 bases lying between them. The CDR3 has 16 amino acids. Germline V lookup: CDR1 SGHVS, CDR2 FQNEAQ. The CDR3 DNA sequence: TGTGCCAGCAGCTTGAGGCAGCAAACTAGCACAGATACGCAGTATTTT. Translated: CASSLRQQTSTDTQYF.

With regard to this clonotype: This may be a read error: a much more frequent sequence differs by one nucleotide. J is TRBJ2-5 and V is TRBV29-1; either TRBD1 or TRBD2 may supply D (7 bases each). Germline values: CDR1 SQVTM, CDR2 ANQGSEA. This CDR3 comprises 16 residues. CDR3 sequence: CTPRGGEAGNEETQYF. CDR3 DNA: TGCACCCCCAGGGGGGGCGAAGCGGGGAACGAAGAGACCCAGTACTTC.

This clonotype was picked up many times. V and J are TRBV5-1 and TRBJ2-5, with a tentative D call TRBD1 (5 bases). CDR3 length: 14 amino acids. The V gene's germline CDR1 is SGHRS and CDR2 YFSETQ. The V and J ends lost 1 base and 1 base respectively, with 8 bases between them. The CDR3 DNA follows: TGCGCCAGCAGCTTGCTACAGGCCCAAGAGACCCAGTACTTC. Protein: CASSLLQAQETQYF.

In its sample, this clonotype was seen many times. The V call is TRBV7-2, the J call TRBJ1-2; D ambiguous. Trimming pared 2 bases from V and 2 bases from J, leaving 12 bases between. Germline CDR1 is SGHTA and CDR2 is FQGNSA. The CDR3 is 15 amino acids. The CDR3 loop reads CASSLRRGGNYGYTF. CDR3 in DNA: TGTGCCAGCAGCTTAAGGCGCGGAGGGAACTATGGCTACACCTTC.

This clonotype was seen repeatedly, ten times or more. The CDR3 protein is CAWDSDTEAFF. The CDR3 bases are TGTGCCTGGGACAGTGACACTGAAGCTTTCTTT. The chain employs TRBV30 and TRBJ1-1, with TRBD1 as a possible D gene (5 bases). V lost 5 bases and J lost 3, with 7 bases in between. There are 11 residues in the CDR3. Looked up from germline, CDR1 is GTSNPN and CDR2 is SVGIG (reference sequence).